This T cell receptor beta chain was identified in a study of OX40 agonist ivuxolimab in advanced cancers. Study-wide results and limits: Expanded peripheral T-cell antigen specificity went undetermined. Low levels of normalized T-cell clonal expansion also appeared in some nonresponders.

Comment on this clone: No antigen is known for it.

Germline V lookup: CDR1 SGDLS, CDR2 YYNGEE. The CDR3 is made up of 16 amino acids. The V segment lost 3 bases and the J segment 1 base; nucleotides outside the gene matches: 7. The assay was immunoSEQ multiplex PCR, and TCRdb's table has in-frame clones only and misses some. The table lists around 23,000 clones, about three quarters of them singletons. The V call is TRBV9, the J call TRBJ2-5, with TRBD2 matching 9 bases. The sample consisted of CD4+ or CD8+ T cells sorted from blood, taken in a trial of the OX40 agonist ivuxolimab. The sequence was collected from an adult with an advanced solid tumor such as melanoma, head and neck, liver or kidney cancer. The CDR3 spells CASSASSGRLQETQYF. Here the CDR3 DNA reads TGTGCCAGCAGCGCGAGTAGCGGGAGACTCCAAGAGACCCAGTACTTC.